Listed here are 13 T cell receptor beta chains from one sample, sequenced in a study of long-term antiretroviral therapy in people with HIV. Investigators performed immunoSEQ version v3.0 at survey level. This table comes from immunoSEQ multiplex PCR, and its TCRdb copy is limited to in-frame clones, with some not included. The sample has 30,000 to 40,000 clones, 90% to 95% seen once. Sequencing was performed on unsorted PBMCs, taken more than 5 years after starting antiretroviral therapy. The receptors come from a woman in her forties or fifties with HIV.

The CDR3 region has the DNA TGTGCCAGCAGTCCCCCGGGGGGCGCAGGTGAAAAACTGTTTTTT. As protein: CASSPPGGAGEKLFF. V gene TRBV6-6 combines with J gene TRBJ1-4; D perhaps matches TRBD1 (6 bases). CDR3 length equals 15 residues. Germline V CDR1 and CDR2: MNHNY, SVGAGI (reference sequence). V was pared by 5 bases and J by 7 bases, with 17 bases between.

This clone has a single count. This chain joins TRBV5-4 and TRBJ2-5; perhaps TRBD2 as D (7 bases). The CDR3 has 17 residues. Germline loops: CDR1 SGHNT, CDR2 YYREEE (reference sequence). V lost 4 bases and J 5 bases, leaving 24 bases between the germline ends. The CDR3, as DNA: TGTGCCAGCAGCCAGGGGCTAGGGAGGGGGGGCCGCGAGACCCAGTACTTC. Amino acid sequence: CASSQGLGRGGRETQYF.

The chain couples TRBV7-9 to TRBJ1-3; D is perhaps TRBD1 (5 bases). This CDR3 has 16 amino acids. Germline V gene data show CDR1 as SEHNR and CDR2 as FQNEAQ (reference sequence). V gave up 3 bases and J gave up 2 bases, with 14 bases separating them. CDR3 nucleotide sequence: TGTGCCAGCAGCTTGAATTTTGGGACGGCTGGAAACACCATATATTTT. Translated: CASSLNFGTAGNTIYF.

CDR3 residues: CSSMRTGPYNEQFF. CDR3 sequence (DNA): TGCAGCTCAATGAGGACGGGGCCTTACAATGAGCAGTTCTTC. The chain recombines TRBV29-1 with TRBJ2-1, with D perhaps assigned TRBD1 or TRBD2 (5 bases each). Germline V gene sequence: CDR1 SQVTM, CDR2 ANQGSEA. Trimming cost V 8 bases and J 4 bases, with 18 bases left between them. The CDR3 spans 14 residues.

In DNA form, the CDR3 reads TGTGCCAGCAGCTTAGACATTCCGAGATACTCCTACGAGCAGTACTTC. It specifies CASSLDIPRYSYEQYF. This sequence joins TRBV11-2 and TRBJ2-7; no clear D gene. The CDR3 runs 16 residues. The V gene lost 0 bases and the J gene lost 0 bases, with 12 bases spanning the gap. Germline CDR1 reads SGHAT; CDR2 reads FQNNGV.

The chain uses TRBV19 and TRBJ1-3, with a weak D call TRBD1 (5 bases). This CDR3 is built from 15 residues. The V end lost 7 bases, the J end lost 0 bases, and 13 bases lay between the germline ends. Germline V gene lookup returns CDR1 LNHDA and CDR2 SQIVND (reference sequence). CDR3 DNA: TGTGCCAGTACCCCCGGGGGTGCCTCTGGAAACACCATATATTTT. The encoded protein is CASTPGGASGNTIYF.

The CDR3 DNA reads as TGTGCCAGCAGCTACGCGGGTAGCGGGAGGAGCTCCTACAATGAGCAGTTCTTC. It encodes CASSYAGSGRSSYNEQFF. The chain is built from TRBV7-9 and TRBJ2-1; 10 positions match TRBD2. Per the germline V gene, CDR1 is SEHNR and CDR2 is FQNEAQ (reference sequence). The CDR3 has 18 amino acids. V gave up 4 bases and J gave up 0 bases; unmatched junction bases: 9. Full variable domain (rest looked up from reference TRBV7-9 and TRBJ2-1): DTGVSQNPRHKITKRGQNVTFRCDPISEHNRLYWYRQTLGQGPEFLTYFQNEAQLEKSRLLSDRFSAERPKGSFSTLEIQRTEQGDSAMYLCASSYAGSGRSSYNEQFFGPGTRLTVL.

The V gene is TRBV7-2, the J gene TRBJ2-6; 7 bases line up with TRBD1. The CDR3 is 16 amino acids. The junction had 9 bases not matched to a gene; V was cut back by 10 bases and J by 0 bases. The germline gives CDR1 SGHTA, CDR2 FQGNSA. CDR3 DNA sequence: TGTGCCATCTATGGGGACAGCTCCTCTGGGGCCAACGTCCTGACTTTC. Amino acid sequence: CAIYGDSSSGANVLTF.

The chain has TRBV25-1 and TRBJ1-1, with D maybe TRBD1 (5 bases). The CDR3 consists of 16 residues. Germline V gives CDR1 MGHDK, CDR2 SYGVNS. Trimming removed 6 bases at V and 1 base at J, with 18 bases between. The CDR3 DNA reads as TGTGCCAGCAGCCCCGCAGGGTTTCTACCGAACACTGAAGCTTTCTTT. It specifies CASSPAGFLPNTEAFF.

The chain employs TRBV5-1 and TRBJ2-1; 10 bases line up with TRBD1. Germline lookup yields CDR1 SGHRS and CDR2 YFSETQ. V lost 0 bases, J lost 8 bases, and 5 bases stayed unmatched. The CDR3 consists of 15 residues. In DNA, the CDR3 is TGCGCCAGCAGCTTGGTAGGGACAGGGGTAGATGAGCAGTTCTTC. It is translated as CASSLVGTGVDEQFF.

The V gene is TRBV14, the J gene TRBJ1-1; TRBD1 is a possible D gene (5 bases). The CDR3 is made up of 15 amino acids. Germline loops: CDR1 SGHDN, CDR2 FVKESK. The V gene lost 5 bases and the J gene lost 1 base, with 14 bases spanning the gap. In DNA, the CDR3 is TGTGCCAGCAGCTCTATCGGGAGGGGGAACACTGAAGCTTTCTTT. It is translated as CASSSIGRGNTEAFF.

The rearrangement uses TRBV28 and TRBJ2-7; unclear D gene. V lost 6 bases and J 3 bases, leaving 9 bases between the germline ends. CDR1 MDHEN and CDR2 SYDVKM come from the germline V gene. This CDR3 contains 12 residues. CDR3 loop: CASSLTNYEQYF. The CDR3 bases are TGTGCCAGCAGCCTTACCAACTACGAGCAGTACTTC.

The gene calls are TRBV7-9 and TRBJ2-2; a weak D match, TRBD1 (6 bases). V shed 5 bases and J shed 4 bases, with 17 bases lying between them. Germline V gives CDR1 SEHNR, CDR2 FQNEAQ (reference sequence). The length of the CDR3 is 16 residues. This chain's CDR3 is CASSGVNRESTGELFF. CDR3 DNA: TGTGCCAGCAGCGGTGTGAACAGGGAAAGCACCGGGGAGCTGTTTTTT.